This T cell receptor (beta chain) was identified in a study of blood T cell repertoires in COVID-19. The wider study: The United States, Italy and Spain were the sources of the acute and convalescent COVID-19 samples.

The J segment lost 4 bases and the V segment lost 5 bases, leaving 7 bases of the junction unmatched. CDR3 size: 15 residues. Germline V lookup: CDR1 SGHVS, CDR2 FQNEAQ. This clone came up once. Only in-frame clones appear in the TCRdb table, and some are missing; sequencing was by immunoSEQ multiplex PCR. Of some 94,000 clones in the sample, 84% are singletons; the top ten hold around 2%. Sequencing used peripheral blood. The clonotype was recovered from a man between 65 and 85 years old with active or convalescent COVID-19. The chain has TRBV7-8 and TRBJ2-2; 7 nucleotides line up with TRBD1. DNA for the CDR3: TGTGCCAGCAGCCGACTCGGACAGGCCACCGGGGAGCTGTTTTTT. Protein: CASSRLGQATGELFF.